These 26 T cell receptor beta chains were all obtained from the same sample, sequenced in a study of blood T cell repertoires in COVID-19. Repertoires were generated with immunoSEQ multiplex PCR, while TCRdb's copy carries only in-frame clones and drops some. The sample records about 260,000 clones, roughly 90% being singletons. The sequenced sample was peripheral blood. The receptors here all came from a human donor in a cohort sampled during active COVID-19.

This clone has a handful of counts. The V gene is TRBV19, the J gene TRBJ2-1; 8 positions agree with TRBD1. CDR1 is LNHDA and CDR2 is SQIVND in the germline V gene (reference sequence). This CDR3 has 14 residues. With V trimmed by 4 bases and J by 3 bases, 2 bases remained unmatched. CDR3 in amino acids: CASSKDRDYNEQFF. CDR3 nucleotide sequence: TGTGCCAGTAGTAAGGACAGGGACTACAATGAGCAGTTCTTC.

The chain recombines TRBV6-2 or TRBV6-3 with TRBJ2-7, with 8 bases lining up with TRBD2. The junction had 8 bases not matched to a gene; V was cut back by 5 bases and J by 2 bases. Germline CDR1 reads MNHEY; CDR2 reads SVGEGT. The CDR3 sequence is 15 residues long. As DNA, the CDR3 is TGTGCCAGCAGTGACAGACTAGCGCCTACCTACGAGCAGTACTTC. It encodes CASSDRLAPTYEQYF.

CDR3 in amino acids: CASSLATGNSGANVLTF. The CDR3 DNA sequence: TGTGCCAGCAGCTTAGCTACAGGGAACTCTGGGGCCAACGTCCTGACTTTC. V usage is TRBV7-2 and J usage is TRBJ2-6; TRBD1 is a possible D gene (6 bases). This CDR3 comprises 17 residues. V lost 0 bases to trimming and J lost 0 bases, with 9 bases between them. Germline assignment: CDR1 SGHTA and CDR2 FQGNSA.

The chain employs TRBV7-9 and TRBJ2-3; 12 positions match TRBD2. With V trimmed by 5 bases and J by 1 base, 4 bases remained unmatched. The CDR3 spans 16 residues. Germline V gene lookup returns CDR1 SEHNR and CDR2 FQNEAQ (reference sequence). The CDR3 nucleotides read TGTGCCAGCAGCACTTGGACTAGCGGGGGCACAGATACGCAGTATTTT. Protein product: CASSTWTSGGTDTQYF. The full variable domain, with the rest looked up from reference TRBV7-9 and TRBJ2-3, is DTGVSQNPRHKITKRGQNVTFRCDPISEHNRLYWYRQTLGQGPEFLTYFQNEAQLEKSRLLSDRFSAERPKGSFSTLEIQRTEQGDSAMYLCASSTWTSGGTDTQYFGPGTRLTVL.

The CDR3 spells CASSPRYRDRKSLAGNTIYF. CDR3 bases: TGTGCCAGCAGCCCGAGGTACAGGGACAGGAAAAGCCTGGCGGGAAACACCATATATTTT. The genes are TRBV14 and TRBJ1-3; 8 nucleotides match TRBD1. CDR3 length: 20 amino acids. V gave up 4 bases and J gave up 4 bases; unmatched junction bases: 21. Germline V lookup: CDR1 SGHDN, CDR2 FVKESK.

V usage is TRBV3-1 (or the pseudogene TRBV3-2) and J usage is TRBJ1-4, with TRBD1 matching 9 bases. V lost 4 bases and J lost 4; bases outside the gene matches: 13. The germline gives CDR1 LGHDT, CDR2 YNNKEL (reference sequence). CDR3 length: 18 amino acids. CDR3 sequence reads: CASSPPLTDRGFNEKLFF. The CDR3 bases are TGTGCCAGCAGCCCCCCTTTGACGGACAGGGGCTTTAATGAAAAACTGTTTTTT.

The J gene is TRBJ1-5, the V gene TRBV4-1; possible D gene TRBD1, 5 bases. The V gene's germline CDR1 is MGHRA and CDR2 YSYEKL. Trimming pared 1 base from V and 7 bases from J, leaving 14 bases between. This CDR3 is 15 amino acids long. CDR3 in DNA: TGCGCCAGCAGCCAAGCAGGGATCCGGGCGCAGCCCCAGCATTTT. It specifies CASSQAGIRAQPQHF.

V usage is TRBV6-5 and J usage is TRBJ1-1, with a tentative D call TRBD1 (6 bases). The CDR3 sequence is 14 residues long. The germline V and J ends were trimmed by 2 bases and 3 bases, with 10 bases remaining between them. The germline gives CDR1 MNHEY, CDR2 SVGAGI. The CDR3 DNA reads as TGTGCCAGCAGTTACCACAGGGCCGACACTGAAGCTTTCTTT. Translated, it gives CASSYHRADTEAFF.

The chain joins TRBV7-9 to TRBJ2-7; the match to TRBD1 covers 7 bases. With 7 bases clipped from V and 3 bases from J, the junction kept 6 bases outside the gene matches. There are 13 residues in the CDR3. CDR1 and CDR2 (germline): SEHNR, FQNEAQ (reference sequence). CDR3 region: CASNNDRDYEQYF. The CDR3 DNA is TGTGCCAGCAATAACGACAGGGACTACGAGCAGTACTTC.

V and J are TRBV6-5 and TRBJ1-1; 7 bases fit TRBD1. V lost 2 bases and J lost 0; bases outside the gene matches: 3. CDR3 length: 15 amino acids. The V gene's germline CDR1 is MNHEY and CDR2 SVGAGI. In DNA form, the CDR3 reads TGTGCCAGCAGTTACCACAGGGGCCTGAACACTGAAGCTTTCTTT. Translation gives CASSYHRGLNTEAFF.

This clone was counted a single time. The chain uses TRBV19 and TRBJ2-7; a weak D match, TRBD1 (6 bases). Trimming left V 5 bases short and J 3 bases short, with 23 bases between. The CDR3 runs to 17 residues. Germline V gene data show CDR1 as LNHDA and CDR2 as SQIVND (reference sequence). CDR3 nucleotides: TGTGCCAGTAGTTTCCGGGACACTGCTTTTGGTCTCTACGAGCAGTACTTC. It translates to CASSFRDTAFGLYEQYF.

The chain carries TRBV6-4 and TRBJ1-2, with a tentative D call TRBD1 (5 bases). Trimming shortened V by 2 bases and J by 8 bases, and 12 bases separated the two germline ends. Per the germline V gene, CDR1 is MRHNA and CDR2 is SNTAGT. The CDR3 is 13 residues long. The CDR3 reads CASSDRGNRGYTF. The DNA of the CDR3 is TGTGCCAGCAGTGACAGAGGCAACAGGGGCTACACCTTC.

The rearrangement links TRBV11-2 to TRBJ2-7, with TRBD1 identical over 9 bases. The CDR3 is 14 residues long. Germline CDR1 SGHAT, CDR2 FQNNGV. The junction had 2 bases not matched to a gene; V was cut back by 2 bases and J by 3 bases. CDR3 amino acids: CASSLPGQGYEQYF. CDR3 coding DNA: TGTGCCAGCAGCTTACCGGGACAGGGCTACGAGCAGTACTTC.

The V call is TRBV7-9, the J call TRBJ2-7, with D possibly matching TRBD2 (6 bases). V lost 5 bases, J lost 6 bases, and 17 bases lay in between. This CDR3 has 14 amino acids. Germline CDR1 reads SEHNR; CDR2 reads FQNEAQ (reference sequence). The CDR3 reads CASSHPGQGGEQYF. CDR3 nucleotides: TGTGCCAGCAGCCATCCGGGGCAGGGAGGCGAGCAGTACTTC. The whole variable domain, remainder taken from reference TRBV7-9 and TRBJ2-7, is DTGVSQNPRHKITKRGQNVTFRCDPISEHNRLYWYRQTLGQGPEFLTYFQNEAQLEKSRLLSDRFSAERPKGSFSTLEIQRTEQGDSAMYLCASSHPGQGGEQYFGPGTRLTVT.

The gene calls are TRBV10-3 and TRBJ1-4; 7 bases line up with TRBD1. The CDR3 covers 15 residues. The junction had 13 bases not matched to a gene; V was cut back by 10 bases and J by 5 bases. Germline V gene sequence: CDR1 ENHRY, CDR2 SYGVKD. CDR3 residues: CATMKDRTGNEKLFF. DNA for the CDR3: TGTGCCACCATGAAGGACAGGACCGGGAATGAAAAACTGTTTTTT.

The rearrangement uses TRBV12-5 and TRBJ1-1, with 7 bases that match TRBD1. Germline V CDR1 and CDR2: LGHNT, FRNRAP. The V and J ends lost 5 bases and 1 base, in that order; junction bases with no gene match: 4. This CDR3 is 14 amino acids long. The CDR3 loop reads CASGPRQGNTEAFF. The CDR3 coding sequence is TGTGCTAGTGGTCCACGACAGGGGAACACTGAAGCTTTCTTT.

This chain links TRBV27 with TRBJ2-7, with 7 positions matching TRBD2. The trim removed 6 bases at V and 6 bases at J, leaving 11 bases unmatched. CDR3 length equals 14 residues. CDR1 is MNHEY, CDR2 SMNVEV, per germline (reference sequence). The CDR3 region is CASRASGSLGEQYF. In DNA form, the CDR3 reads TGTGCCAGCAGGGCTAGCGGTTCTCTAGGCGAGCAGTACTTC.

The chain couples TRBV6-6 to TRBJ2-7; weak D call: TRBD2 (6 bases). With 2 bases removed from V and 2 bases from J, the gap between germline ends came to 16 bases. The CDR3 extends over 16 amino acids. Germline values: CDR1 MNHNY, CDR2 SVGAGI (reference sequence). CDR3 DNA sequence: TGTGCCAGCAGTTACCCTCCGGGACTTGATCCCTACGAGCAGTACTTC. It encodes CASSYPPGLDPYEQYF.

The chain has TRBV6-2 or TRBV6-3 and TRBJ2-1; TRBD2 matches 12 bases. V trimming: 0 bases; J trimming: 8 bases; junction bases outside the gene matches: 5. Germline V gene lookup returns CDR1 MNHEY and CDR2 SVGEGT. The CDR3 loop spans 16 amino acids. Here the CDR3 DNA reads TGTGCCAGCAGTTACTCGGGACTAGCGGGTTGGGATGAGCAGTTCTTC. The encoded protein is CASSYSGLAGWDEQFF.

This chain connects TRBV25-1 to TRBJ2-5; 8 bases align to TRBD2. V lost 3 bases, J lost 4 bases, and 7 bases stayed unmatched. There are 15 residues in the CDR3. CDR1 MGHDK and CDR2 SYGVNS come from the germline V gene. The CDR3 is CASSDLAGWGETQYF. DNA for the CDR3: TGTGCCAGCAGTGATTTAGCGGGATGGGGAGAGACCCAGTACTTC. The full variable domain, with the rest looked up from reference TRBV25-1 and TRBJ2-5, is EADIYQTPRYLVIGTGKKITLECSQTMGHDKMYWYQQDPGMELHLIHYSYGVNSTEKGDLSSESTVSRIRTEHFPLTLESARPSHTSQYLCASSDLAGWGETQYFGPGTRLLVL.

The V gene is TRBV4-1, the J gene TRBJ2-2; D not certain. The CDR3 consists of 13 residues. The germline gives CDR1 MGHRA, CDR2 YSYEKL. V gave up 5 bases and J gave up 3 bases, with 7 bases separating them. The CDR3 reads CASSARDTGELFF. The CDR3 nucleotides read TGCGCCAGCAGCGCACGGGACACCGGGGAGCTGTTTTTT.

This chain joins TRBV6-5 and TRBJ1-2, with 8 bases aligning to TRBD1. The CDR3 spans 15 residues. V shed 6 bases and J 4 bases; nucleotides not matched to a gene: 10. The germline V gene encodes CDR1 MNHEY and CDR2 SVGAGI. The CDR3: CASRGQGANTYGYTF. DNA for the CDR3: TGTGCCAGCAGGGGCCAGGGGGCCAACACCTATGGCTACACCTTC.

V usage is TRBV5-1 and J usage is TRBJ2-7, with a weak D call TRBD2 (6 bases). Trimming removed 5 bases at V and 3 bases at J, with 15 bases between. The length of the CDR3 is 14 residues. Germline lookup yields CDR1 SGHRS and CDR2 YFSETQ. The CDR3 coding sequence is TGCGCCAGCAGTGAAGCGGGCGGCTTCTACGAGCAGTACTTC. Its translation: CASSEAGGFYEQYF.

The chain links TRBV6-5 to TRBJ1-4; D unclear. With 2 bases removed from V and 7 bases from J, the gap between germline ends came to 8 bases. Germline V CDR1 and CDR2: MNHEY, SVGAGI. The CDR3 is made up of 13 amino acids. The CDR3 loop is CASSYVHGEKLFF. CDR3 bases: TGTGCCAGCAGTTACGTCCACGGTGAAAAACTGTTTTTT.

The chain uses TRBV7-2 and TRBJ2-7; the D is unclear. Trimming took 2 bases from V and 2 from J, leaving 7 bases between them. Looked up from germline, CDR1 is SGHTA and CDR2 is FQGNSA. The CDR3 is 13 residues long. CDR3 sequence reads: CASSLHRAYEQYF. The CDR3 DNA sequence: TGTGCCAGCAGCTTACACAGAGCCTACGAGCAGTACTTC.

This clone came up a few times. DNA of the CDR3: TGCAGTGCTAGTGATATACAGGGTGAAGCTTTCTTT. This sequence encodes CSASDIQGEAFF. The chain links TRBV20-1 to TRBJ1-1, with D tentatively TRBD1 (6 bases). CDR3 length: 12 residues. Germline assignment: CDR1 DFQATT and CDR2 SNEGSKA (reference sequence). Trimming shortened V by 3 bases and J by 7 bases, and 12 bases separated the two germline ends.